The next 20 T cell receptor beta chains were all read from a single sample in a study of response to subunit inactivated influenza vaccine. One entry per CDR3 protein results from TCRdb running MiXCR on the RT-PCR reads. The sample shows 500,000 or so distinct CDR3 sequences, roughly 9.8% of them seen only once. Here the sequenced sample was PBMCs from blood, taken roughly 46 days after vaccination. The receptors shown here come from a man aged 45-60 years who received an inactivated influenza vaccine.

The V gene is TRBV5-1, the J gene TRBJ1-2; no reliable D call. The CDR3 is made up of 16 amino acids. The V gene's germline CDR1 is SGHRS and CDR2 YFSETQ. Trimming removed 0 bases at V and 8 bases at J, with 20 bases between. CDR3 region: CASSLAGREGLGGYTF. As DNA, the CDR3 is TGCGCCAGCAGCTTGGCCGGAAGGGAAGGTTTAGGAGGCTACACCTTC.

On this clonotype: Just one base apart from a much larger clone, this may be a read error. This chain connects TRBV28 to TRBJ2-1, with 7 bases aligning to TRBD2. CDR1 and CDR2 (germline): MDHEN, SYDVKM. The CDR3 totals 12 residues. The CDR3 sequence: CASSGGSNGQFF. The CDR3, as DNA: TGTGCCAGCAGTGGCGGGAGCAATGGGCAGTTCTTC.

The chain combines TRBV5-6 with TRBJ2-7, with a tentative D call TRBD2 (5 bases). CDR3 length equals 15 residues. V was pared by 1 base and J by 5 bases, with 16 bases between. CDR1 and CDR2 from the germline V gene are SGHDT and YYEEEE. CDR3 residues: CASSLPRAPNHEQYF. The CDR3 nucleotides read TGTGCCAGCAGCTTGCCGAGGGCTCCTAATCACGAGCAGTACTTC.

This clonotype was counted between two and nine times. The chain has TRBV5-1 and TRBJ1-2; 8 bases map to TRBD1. The V segment lost 3 bases and the J segment 7 bases; nucleotides outside the gene matches: 5. The CDR3 contains 13 residues. Germline V lookup: CDR1 SGHRS, CDR2 YFSETQ. CDR3 loop: CASSSDREGGYTF. CDR3 DNA sequence: TGCGCCAGCAGCTCGGACAGGGAAGGTGGCTACACCTTC.

The V call is TRBV5-1, the J call TRBJ2-7, with D possibly TRBD1 on 5 matching bases. The CDR3 sequence is 14 residues long. The V end lost 4 bases, the J end lost 0 bases, and 11 bases lay between the germline ends. CDR1 SGHRS and CDR2 YFSETQ come from the germline V gene. The CDR3 nucleotides read TGCGCCAGCAGCGTGTTGGACAACTCCTACGAGCAGTACTTC. This codes for CASSVLDNSYEQYF.

The V call is TRBV20-1, the J call TRBJ2-1; D unclear. V lost 1 base, J lost 5 bases, and 9 bases lay in between. The CDR3 runs to 13 residues. Germline V CDR1 and CDR2: DFQATT, SNEGSKA (reference sequence). The CDR3 nucleotides read TGCAGTGCTAGAGGGCAGCAGAACAATGAGCAGTTCTTC. Residues: CSARGQQNNEQFF.

This clonotype showed up many times. V and J are TRBV6-2 or TRBV6-3 and TRBJ2-1; D unresolved. Trimming pared 5 bases from V and 12 bases from J, leaving 17 bases between. The CDR3 covers 13 residues. Germline lookup yields CDR1 MNHEY and CDR2 SVGEGT. The CDR3 DNA reads as TGTGCCAGCAGTCCCACGGCTGGACGTGGGCAGTTCTTC. This encodes CASSPTAGRGQFF.

This clonotype was counted ten times or more. The chain recombines TRBV20-1 with TRBJ2-7; D remains ambiguous. Germline-derived CDR1 and CDR2 are DFQATT and SNEGSKA (reference sequence). V lost 4 bases to trimming and J lost 0 bases, with 13 bases between them. This CDR3 has 14 amino acids. CDR3 loop: CSATIARSSYEQYF. The DNA for the CDR3 is TGCAGTGCTACCATAGCACGGAGCTCCTACGAGCAGTACTTC.

The rearrangement joins TRBV12-3 or TRBV12-4 to TRBJ2-1, with TRBD2 identical over 8 bases. This CDR3 comprises 17 residues. Germline trimming cut 5 bases from V and 6 bases from J; bases unmatched to any gene: 15. The CDR3 region is CASSLPTSGTRGNEQFF. The CDR3 region has the DNA TGTGCCAGCAGTCTACCAACGTCCGGGACTAGAGGCAATGAGCAGTTCTTC.

This clonotype was recorded only once. The genes are TRBV23-1 and TRBJ1-6; D remains unclear. TRBV23-1 is identified as an open reading frame with a role that is uncertain. V lost 2 bases and J lost 3, with 8 bases in between. The CDR3 is 15 amino acids. CDR3 DNA: TGCGCCAGCAGTCAAGAGGCGGACTATAATTCACCCCTCCACTTT. Translated, it gives CASSQEADYNSPLHF.

The gene calls are TRBV15 and TRBJ1-1; a possible D gene is TRBD1 (6 bases). The CDR3 is 14 amino acids. The V end lost 5 bases, the J end lost 1 base, and 11 bases lay between the germline ends. CDR1 LNHNV and CDR2 YYDKDF come from the germline V gene (reference sequence). The CDR3 reads CATSRDNWNTEAFF. The CDR3 DNA reads as TGTGCCACCAGCCGGGACAATTGGAACACTGAAGCTTTCTTT. The whole variable domain, filled in from reference TRBV15 and TRBJ1-1, reads DAMVIQNPRYQVTQFGKPVTLSCSQTLNHNVMYWYQQKSSQAPKLLFHYYDKDFNNEADTPDNFQSRRPNTSFCFLDIRSPGLGDTAMYLCATSRDNWNTEAFFGQGTRLTVV.

At least ten counts were recorded for this clonotype. The chain joins TRBV5-1 to TRBJ2-7; the D is unclear. From germline, CDR1 is SGHRS and CDR2 YFSETQ. This CDR3 is built from 13 residues. V shed 1 base and J shed 2 bases, with 7 bases lying between them. The CDR3 nucleotides are TGCGCCAGCAGCTTGACAGAGACCTACGAGCAGTACTTC. This sequence encodes CASSLTETYEQYF.

The J gene is TRBJ2-7, the V gene TRBV24-1; unclear D gene. The CDR3 spans 14 residues. Germline CDR1 is KGHDR and CDR2 is SFDVKD. V lost 6 bases to trimming and J lost 1 base, with 12 bases between them. The CDR3 bases are TGTGCCACCAGTTCTTCCAGGAGTTCCTACGAGCAGTACTTC. Translated: CATSSSRSSYEQYF.

The J gene is TRBJ2-2, the V gene TRBV4-3; no firm D call. The germline V and J ends were trimmed by 3 bases and 1 base, with 9 bases remaining between them. Germline V gene lookup returns CDR1 LGHNA and CDR2 YSLEER. This CDR3 spans 15 amino acids. The CDR3 DNA reads TGCGCCAGCAGCCAGGCTACCGGGAACACCGGGGAGCTGTTTTTT. Protein: CASSQATGNTGELFF.

This clonotype occurred a few times. This chain links TRBV10-1 with TRBJ1-1; TRBD1 aligns across 8 bases. With V trimmed by 6 bases and J by 3 bases, 9 bases remained unmatched. Per germline, CDR1 WNHNN and CDR2 SYGVQD (reference sequence). This CDR3 is 15 amino acids long. The DNA for the CDR3 is TGCGCCAGCAGCGACTCCGGACAGGGATACACTGAAGCTTTCTTT. Translation: CASSDSGQGYTEAFF.

This clonotype was recorded a few times. This sequence joins TRBV6-5 and TRBJ1-3; D gene ambiguous. Germline V gene lookup returns CDR1 MNHEY and CDR2 SVGAGI. The CDR3 runs 11 residues. Trimming shortened V by 8 bases and J by 5 bases, and 7 bases separated the two germline ends. The DNA for the CDR3 is TGTGCCAGCGGGCAGAGAAACACCATATATTTT. This gives the protein CASGQRNTIYF.

The V and J genes are TRBV7-2 and TRBJ2-5, with unresolved D. V was clipped by 5 bases and J by 0 bases, with 10 bases between them. CDR3 length: 14 residues. Germline V lookup: CDR1 SGHTA, CDR2 FQGNSA. CDR3 in amino acids: CASSQGRYQETQYF. CDR3 sequence (DNA): TGTGCCAGCAGCCAAGGACGGTACCAAGAGACCCAGTACTTC.

This clonotype showed up many times. V and J are TRBV5-1 and TRBJ2-1; 8 positions match TRBD2. CDR1 and CDR2 (germline): SGHRS, YFSETQ. The CDR3 extends over 15 amino acids. Unmatched junction bases numbered 9, after V lost 2 bases and J lost 8 bases. This CDR3 reads CASSFFGGAMYEQFF. The CDR3 nucleotides are TGCGCCAGCAGCTTTTTCGGGGGGGCCATGTATGAGCAGTTCTTC.

CDR3 bases: TGTGCCAGCAGCCCAGACCATGGCAGGAACACTGAAGCTTTCTTT. It encodes CASSPDHGRNTEAFF. J is TRBJ1-1 and V is TRBV4-2, with D hard to call. The germline V gene encodes CDR1 LGHNA and CDR2 YNFKEQ. Trimming took 4 bases from V and 1 from J, leaving 13 bases between them. This CDR3 has 15 residues.

This clonotype has ten or more counts. CDR3 in DNA: TGTGCCAGCAGTTCCGGGACACTATACGAGCAGTACTTC. It codes for CASSSGTLYEQYF. This chain uses TRBV12-3 or TRBV12-4 with TRBJ2-7; weak D call: TRBD1 (6 bases). Trimming pared 4 bases from V and 4 bases from J, leaving 11 bases between. This CDR3 contains 13 residues.